This T cell receptor (beta chain) was observed in a study of T cell repertoires in cytomegalovirus infection. MiXCR, applied by TCRdb to the reads, yields one record per CDR3 protein. The sample yields about half a million distinct CDR3 sequences, about 33% seen once. This clonotype was counted a single time. Its antigen is unknown. The specimen was cultured PBMCs, collected from culture after CMV antigen stimulation. The source is a human donor in good health (CMV status not recorded). Some clones in this sample may be carry-over from other donors' samples.

The CDR3 here is CAISALADNEQFF. The CDR3, as DNA: TGTGCCATCAGTGCACTAGCGGACAATGAGCAGTTCTTC. V usage is TRBV10-3 and J usage is TRBJ2-1; 8 positions match TRBD2. CDR1 is ENHRY, CDR2 SYGVKD, per germline. The CDR3 covers 13 residues. V was pared by 4 bases and J by 5 bases, with 1 base of the junction left unmatched.